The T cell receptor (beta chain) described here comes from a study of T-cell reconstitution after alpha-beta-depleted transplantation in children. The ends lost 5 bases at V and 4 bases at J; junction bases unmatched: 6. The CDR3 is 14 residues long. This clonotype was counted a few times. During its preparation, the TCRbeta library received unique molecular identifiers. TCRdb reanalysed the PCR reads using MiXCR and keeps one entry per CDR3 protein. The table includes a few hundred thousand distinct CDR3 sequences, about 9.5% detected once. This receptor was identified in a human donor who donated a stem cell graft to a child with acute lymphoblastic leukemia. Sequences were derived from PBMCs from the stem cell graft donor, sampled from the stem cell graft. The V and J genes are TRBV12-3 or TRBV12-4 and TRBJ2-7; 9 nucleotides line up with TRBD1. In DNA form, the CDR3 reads TGTGCCAGCAGTAAAACAGGGGGCGGTTACGAGCAGTACTTC. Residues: CASSKTGGGYEQYF.